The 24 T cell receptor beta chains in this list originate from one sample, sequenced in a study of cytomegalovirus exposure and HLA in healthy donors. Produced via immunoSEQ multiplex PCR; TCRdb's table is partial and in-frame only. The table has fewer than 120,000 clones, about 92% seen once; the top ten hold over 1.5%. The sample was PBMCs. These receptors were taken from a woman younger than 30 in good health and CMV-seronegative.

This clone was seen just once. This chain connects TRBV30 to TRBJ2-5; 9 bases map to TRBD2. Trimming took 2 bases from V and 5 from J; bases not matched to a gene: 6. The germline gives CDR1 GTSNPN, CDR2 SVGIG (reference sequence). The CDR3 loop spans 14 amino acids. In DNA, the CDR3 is TGTGCCTGGAGTCGACTAGCGGAGGGGGAGACCCAGTACTTC. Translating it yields CAWSRLAEGETQYF.

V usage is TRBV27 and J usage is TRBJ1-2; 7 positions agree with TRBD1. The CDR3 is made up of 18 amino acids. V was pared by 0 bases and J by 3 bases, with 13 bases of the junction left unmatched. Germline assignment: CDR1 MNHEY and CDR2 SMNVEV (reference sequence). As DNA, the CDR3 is TGTGCCAGCAGTTTATCGATAGGGACAGCGAAGGGTTACTATGGCTACACCTTC. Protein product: CASSLSIGTAKGYYGYTF.

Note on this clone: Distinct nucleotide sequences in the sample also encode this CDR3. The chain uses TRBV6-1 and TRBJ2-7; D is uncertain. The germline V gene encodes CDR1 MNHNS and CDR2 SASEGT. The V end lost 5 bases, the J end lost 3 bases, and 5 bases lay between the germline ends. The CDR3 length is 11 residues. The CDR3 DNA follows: TGTGCCAGCAGTCTATTCTACGAGCAGTACTTC. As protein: CASSLFYEQYF.

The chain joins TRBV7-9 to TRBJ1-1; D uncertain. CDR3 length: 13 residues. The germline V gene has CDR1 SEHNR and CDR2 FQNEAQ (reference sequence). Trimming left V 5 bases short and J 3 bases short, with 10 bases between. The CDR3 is CASSRGVDTEAFF. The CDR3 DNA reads TGTGCCAGCAGCCGCGGTGTGGACACTGAAGCTTTCTTT.

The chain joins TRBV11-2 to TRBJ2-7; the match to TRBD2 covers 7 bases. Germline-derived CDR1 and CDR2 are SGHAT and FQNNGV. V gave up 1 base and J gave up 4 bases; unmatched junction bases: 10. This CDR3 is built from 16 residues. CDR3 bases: TGTGCCAGCAGCTTAGCCCCGGGGACTATGCCGTACGAGCAGTACTTC. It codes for CASSLAPGTMPYEQYF. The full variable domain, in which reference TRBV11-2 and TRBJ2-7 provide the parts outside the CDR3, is EAGVAQSPRYKIIEKRQSVAFWCNPISGHATLYWYQQILGQGPKLLIQFQNNGVVDDSQLPKDRFSAERLKGVDSTLKIQPAKLEDSAVYLCASSLAPGTMPYEQYFGPGTRLTVT.

The CDR3 sequence: CASRLNWGESYGYTF. The CDR3 DNA reads as TGTGCCAGCAGACTCAACTGGGGGGAAAGCTATGGCTACACCTTC. This chain joins TRBV28 and TRBJ1-2; perhaps TRBD1 as D (5 bases). This CDR3 has 15 residues. Germline V lookup: CDR1 MDHEN, CDR2 SYDVKM. V was clipped by 6 bases and J by 4 bases, with 18 bases between them.

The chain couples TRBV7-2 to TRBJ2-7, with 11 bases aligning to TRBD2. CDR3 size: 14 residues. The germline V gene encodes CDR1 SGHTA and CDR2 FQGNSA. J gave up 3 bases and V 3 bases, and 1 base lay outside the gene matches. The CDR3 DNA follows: TGTGCCAGCAGCTTTACTAGCGGGAGCTACGAGCAGTACTTC. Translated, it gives CASSFTSGSYEQYF.

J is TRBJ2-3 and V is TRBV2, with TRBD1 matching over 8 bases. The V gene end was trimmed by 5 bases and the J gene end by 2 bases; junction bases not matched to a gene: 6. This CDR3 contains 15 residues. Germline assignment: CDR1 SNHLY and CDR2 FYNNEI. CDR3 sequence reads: CASSPRDRPTDTQYF. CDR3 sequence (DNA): TGTGCCAGCAGTCCCAGGGACAGGCCCACAGATACGCAGTATTTT.

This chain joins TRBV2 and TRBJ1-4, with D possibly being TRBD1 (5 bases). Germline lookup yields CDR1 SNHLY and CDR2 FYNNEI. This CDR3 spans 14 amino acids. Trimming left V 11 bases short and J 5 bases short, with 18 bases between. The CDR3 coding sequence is TGTGCCGTGCGGAGGGGTAGGGGCAATGAAAAACTGTTTTTT. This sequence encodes CAVRRGRGNEKLFF.

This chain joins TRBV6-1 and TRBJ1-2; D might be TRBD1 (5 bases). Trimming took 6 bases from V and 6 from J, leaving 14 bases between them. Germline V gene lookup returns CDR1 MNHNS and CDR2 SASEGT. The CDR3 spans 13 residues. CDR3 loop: CASRVQGLDGYTF. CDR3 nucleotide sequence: TGTGCCAGCAGGGTTCAGGGTTTGGATGGCTACACCTTC.

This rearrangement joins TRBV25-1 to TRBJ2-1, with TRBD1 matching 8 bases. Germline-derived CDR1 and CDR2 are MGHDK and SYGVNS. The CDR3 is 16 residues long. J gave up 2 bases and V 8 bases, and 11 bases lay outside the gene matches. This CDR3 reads CASGSAGGGAYNEQFF. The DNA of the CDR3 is TGTGCCAGCGGATCCGCAGGGGGCGGCGCCTACAATGAGCAGTTCTTC.

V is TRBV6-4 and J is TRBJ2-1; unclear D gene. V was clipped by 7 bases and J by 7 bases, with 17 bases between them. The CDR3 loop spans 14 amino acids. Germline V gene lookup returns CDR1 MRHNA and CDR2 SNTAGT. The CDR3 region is CASKFESMSNEQFF. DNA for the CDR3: TGTGCCAGCAAATTTGAGAGTATGAGTAATGAGCAGTTCTTC.

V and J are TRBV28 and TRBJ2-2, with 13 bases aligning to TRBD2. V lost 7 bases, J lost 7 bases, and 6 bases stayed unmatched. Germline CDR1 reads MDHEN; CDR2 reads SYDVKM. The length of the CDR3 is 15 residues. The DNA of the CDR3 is TGTGCCAGCAACGGACTAGCGGGAGCTAACGGGGAGCTGTTTTTT. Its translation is CASNGLAGANGELFF. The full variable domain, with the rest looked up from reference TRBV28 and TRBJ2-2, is DVKVTQSSRYLVKRTGEKVFLECVQDMDHENMFWYRQDPGLGLRLIYFSYDVKMKEKGDIPEGYSVSREKKERFSLILESASTNQTSMYLCASNGLAGANGELFFGEGSRLTVL.

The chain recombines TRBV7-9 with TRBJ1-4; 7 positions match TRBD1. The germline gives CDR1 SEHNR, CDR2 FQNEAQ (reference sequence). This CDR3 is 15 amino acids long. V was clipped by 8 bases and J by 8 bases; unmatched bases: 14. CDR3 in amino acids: CASGRDSRRREKLFF. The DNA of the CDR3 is TGTGCCAGCGGGCGGGACAGCCGGAGAAGGGAAAAACTGTTTTTT.

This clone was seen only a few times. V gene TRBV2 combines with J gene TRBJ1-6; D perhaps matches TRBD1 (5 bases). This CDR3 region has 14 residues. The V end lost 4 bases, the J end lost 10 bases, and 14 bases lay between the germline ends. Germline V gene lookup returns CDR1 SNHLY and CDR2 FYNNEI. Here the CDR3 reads CASSVGGLRSPLHF. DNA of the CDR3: TGTGCCAGCAGTGTTGGGGGGTTGAGGTCACCCCTCCACTTT. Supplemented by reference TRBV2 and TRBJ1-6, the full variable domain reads EPEVTQTPSHQVTQMGQEVILRCVPISNHLYFYWYRQILGQKVEFLVSFYNNEISEKSEIFDDQFSVERPDGSNFTLKIRSTKLEDSAMYFCASSVGGLRSPLHFGNGTRLTVT.

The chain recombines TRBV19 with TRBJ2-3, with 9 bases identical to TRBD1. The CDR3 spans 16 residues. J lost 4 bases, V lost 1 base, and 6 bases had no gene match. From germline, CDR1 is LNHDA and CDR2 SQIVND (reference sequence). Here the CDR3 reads CASSIAPGQGPDTQYF. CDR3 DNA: TGTGCCAGTAGTATAGCACCGGGACAGGGACCAGATACGCAGTATTTT.

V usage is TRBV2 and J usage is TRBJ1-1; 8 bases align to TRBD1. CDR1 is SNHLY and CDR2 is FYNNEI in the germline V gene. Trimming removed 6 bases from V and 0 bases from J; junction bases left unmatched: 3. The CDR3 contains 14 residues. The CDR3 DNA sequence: TGTGCCAGCAGGGGGGACAGGCTGAACACTGAAGCTTTCTTT. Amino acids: CASRGDRLNTEAFF.

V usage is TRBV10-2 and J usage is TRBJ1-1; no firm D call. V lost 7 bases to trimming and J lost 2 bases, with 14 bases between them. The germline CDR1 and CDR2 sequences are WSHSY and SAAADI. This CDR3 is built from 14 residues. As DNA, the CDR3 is TGCGCCAGCACCAGGAGTGAGGGAAACACTGAAGCTTTCTTT. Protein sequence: CASTRSEGNTEAFF.

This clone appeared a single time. CDR3 nucleotides: TGCAGCGTTGAGCGGGATTCTAACTATGGCTACACCTTC. Its protein is CSVERDSNYGYTF. The V gene is TRBV29-1, the J gene TRBJ1-2; D call uncertain. The CDR3 consists of 13 residues. Germline V gene sequence: CDR1 SQVTM, CDR2 ANQGSEA. The V end was cut by 3 bases, the J end by 0 bases, with 8 bases between.

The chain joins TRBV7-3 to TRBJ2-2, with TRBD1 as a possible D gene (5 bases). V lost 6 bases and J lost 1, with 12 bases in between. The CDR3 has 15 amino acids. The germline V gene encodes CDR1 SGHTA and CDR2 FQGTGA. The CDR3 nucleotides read TGTGCCAGCAGTTCCAGACAGAGGAACACCGGGGAGCTGTTTTTT. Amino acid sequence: CASSSRQRNTGELFF.

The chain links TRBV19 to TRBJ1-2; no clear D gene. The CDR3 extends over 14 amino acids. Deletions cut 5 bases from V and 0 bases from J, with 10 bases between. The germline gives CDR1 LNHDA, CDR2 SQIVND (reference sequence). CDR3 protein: CASSLSGANYGYTF. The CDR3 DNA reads TGTGCCAGTAGTTTGAGCGGAGCTAACTATGGCTACACCTTC.

The CDR3 here is CASSLIRTEQYF. The CDR3 DNA reads TGTGCCAGCAGCTTGATAAGGACTGAACAGTACTTC. The chain recombines TRBV28 with TRBJ2-7, with D perhaps TRBD2 (5 bases). The length of the CDR3 is 12 residues. Germline V lookup: CDR1 MDHEN, CDR2 SYDVKM. V was cut by 6 bases and J by 10 bases, with 16 bases left in between.

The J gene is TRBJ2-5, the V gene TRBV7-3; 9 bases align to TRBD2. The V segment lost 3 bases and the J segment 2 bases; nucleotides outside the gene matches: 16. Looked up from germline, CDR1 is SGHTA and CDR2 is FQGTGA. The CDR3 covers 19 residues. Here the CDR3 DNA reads TGTGCCAGCAGCTTGGGACTAGCCTCTACAAAGCCCCAGCAAGAGACCCAGTACTTC. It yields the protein CASSLGLASTKPQQETQYF.

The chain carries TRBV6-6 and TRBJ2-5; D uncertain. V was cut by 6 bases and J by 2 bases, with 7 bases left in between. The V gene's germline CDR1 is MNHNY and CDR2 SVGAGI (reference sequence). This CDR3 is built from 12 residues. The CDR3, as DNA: TGTGCCAGCAGCCCTATACAAGAGACCCAGTACTTC. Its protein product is CASSPIQETQYF.